This T cell receptor beta chain stems from a study of Ad26.COV2.S vaccination and SARS-CoV-2 variants. Trimming shortened V by 1 base and J by 8 bases, and 11 bases separated the two germline ends. CDR3 length equals 14 residues. The V gene's germline CDR1 is SGHVS and CDR2 FQNEAQ. As to treatment: 15 to 20 received Ad26.COV2.S at low or high dose, single or two shots; about five received placebo; per-sample allocation not given. Day 63 after the first vaccine or placebo injection was the time point for sampling. The data were produced by immunoSEQ multiplex PCR, yet TCRdb's version contains in-frame clones alone and is incomplete. The sample holds around 450,000 clones, around 89% seen once.

The sample was peripheral blood, taken in a trial of Ad26.COV2.S vaccine versus placebo. The origin of this receptor is a person between 18 and 59 years old who received the Ad26.COV2.S COVID-19 vaccine or a placebo. The chain has TRBV7-8 and TRBJ2-2; D uncertain. CDR3 in DNA: TGTGCCAGCAGCTTAGACGGTCGGGCGGGGGAGCTGTTTTTT. It translates to CASSLDGRAGELFF.